A selection of T cell receptor beta chains follows, all from one sample in a study of memory CD4+ T cells and cytomegalovirus serostatus. Only in-frame clones appear in the TCRdb table, and some are missing; sequencing was by immunoSEQ multiplex PCR. The repertoire includes about 27,000 clones, around 72% of them detected once, and approximately 0.68% sits in the top ten. Material for sequencing was memory CD4+ T cells from blood. Receptor source: an adult in good health and CMV-seronegative. CDR3s include the opening cysteine and the closing phenylalanine or tryptophan.

>TRBV29-1
CSGLLSNYGYTF
>TRBV6-1
CASSFDRVDGYTF
>TRBV5-1
CASSKEPGTGPYEQYF
>TRBV30
CAWRLRGQGGGANVLTF
>TRBV7-9
CASSSRQGGNEQFF
>TRBV5-5
CASRSGQGNYGYTF
>TRBV9
CASSLGTYNEQFF
>TRBV2
CASNRGPGDEQFF
>TRBV19
CASSIEGISYNEQFF
>TRBV19
CASRGLREDTQYF
>TRBV19
CASSIQSGRADIQYF
>TRBV5-1
CASSLQWGNTEAFF
>TRBV4-3
CASSQDLKALSSGANVLTF
>TRBV29-1
CSVPKDSEAFF
>TRBV5-6
CASSLAYRSQETQYF
>TRBV11-2
CASSLGTGANVLTF
>TRBV9
CASSPHRGQGYGGANVLTF
>TRBV11-3
CASSPDRGGGYTF
>TRBV6-1
CASSETGKYGYTF
>TRBV28
CASSFGTGVGEQYF
>TRBV19
CASSTTDRGNSPLHF
>TRBV15
CATSRGEGGTQYF